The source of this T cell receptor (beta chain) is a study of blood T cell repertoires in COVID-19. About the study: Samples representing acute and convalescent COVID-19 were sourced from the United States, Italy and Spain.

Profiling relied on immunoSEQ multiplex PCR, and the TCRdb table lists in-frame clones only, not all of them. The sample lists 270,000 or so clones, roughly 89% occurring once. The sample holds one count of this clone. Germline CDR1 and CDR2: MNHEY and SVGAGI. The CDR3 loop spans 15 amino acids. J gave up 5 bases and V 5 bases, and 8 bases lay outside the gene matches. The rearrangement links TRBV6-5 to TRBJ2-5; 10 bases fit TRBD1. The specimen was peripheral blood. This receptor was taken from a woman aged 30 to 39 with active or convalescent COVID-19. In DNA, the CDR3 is TGTGCCAGCAGTCCAAGACAGGGGGCCTGGGAGACCCAGTACTTC. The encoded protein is CASSPRQGAWETQYF.